The clone carrying this TCR beta chain was found a few times. The antigen remains undetermined. PCR was performed a second time for 7 to 11 cycles using a sample-barcoded 5' primer and a J-beta primer mix. MiXCR, run by TCRdb on the 5' RACE reads, gives a single entry per CDR3 protein. This sample has 1.5 million or so distinct CDR3 sequences, with under 55% found just once. Germline V gives CDR1 DFQATT, CDR2 SNEGSKA (reference sequence). The J segment lost 3 bases and the V segment lost 3 bases, leaving 0 bases of the junction unmatched. The CDR3 extends over 13 amino acids. This record belongs to a study of blood T cells in healthy people across ages. Study findings and constraints: Strongly correlated with naive T cell percentage was TCR beta diversity. Naive and antigen-experienced cells were not separated, limiting conclusive comparison.

Per-sample yields of isolated PBMCs were at least 6 million. The chain uses TRBV20-1 and TRBJ2-1, with 9 positions matching TRBD1. The clonotype was recovered from a woman under 30 in good health. The sample comprised blood. The CDR3 is CSARGQGYNEQFF. The CDR3 DNA is TGCAGTGCTAGGGGACAGGGCTACAATGAGCAGTTCTTC.